This is a list of T cell receptor beta chains from one sample in a study of blood T cell repertoires in COVID-19. Produced via immunoSEQ multiplex PCR; TCRdb's table is partial and in-frame only. The sample lists some 80,000 clones, around 80% occurring once. The sample comprised peripheral blood. These receptors all come from a human donor in a cohort sampled during active COVID-19. Each CDR3 is given with its conserved first and last residue. Fields, in order: CDR3 DNA, CDR3 protein, clone size, V gene, J gene, D gene. D genes are given only for firm matches. Rows give clone size only sometimes, using once, few, many, or a class for an expanded clone.

CDR3 DNA: TGCGCCAGCAGCCAAGTGCGGGAGCGCCGCCAAGAGACCCAGTACTTC
CDR3 protein: CASSQVRERRQETQYF
clone size: .
V gene: TRBV4-1
J gene: TRBJ2-5
D gene: TRBD2

CDR3 DNA: TGTGCCAGCAGCCAGGGACAGAAGCAGCCCCAGCATTTT
CDR3 protein: CASSQGQKQPQHF
clone size: .
V gene: TRBV5-4
J gene: TRBJ1-5
D gene: TRBD1

CDR3 DNA: TGTGCCAGCACCACCGGACAGGGCTATGGCTACACCTTC
CDR3 protein: CASTTGQGYGYTF
clone size: .
V gene: TRBV7-9
J gene: TRBJ1-2
D gene: TRBD1

CDR3 DNA: TGTGCCAGTACAGGGGGCCTGAAGCCCCAGCATTTT
CDR3 protein: CASTGGLKPQHF
clone size: .
V gene: TRBV19
J gene: TRBJ1-5
D gene: TRBD1

CDR3 DNA: TGTGCCAGCAGCCAAACTAGCGGGTCACACGAGCAGTACTTC
CDR3 protein: CASSQTSGSHEQYF
clone size: .
V gene: TRBV5-5
J gene: TRBJ2-7
D gene: TRBD2

CDR3 DNA: TGTGCCAGCAGCCCAGCCGCAGGGTGGCGCGAGCAGTACTTC
CDR3 protein: CASSPAAGWREQYF
clone size: .
V gene: TRBV6-5
J gene: TRBJ2-7
D gene: .

CDR3 DNA: TGTGCCAGCAGGACTATTACGGGGACAGGGAACTATGGCTACACCTTC
CDR3 protein: CASRTITGTGNYGYTF
clone size: few
V gene: TRBV7-9
J gene: TRBJ1-2
D gene: TRBD1

CDR3 DNA: TGTGCCTGGAGACCAGGGGGGAATCAGCCCCAGCATTTT
CDR3 protein: CAWRPGGNQPQHF
clone size: .
V gene: TRBV30
J gene: TRBJ1-5
D gene: TRBD1

CDR3 DNA: TGTGCCAGCTCACCAGGGGGGTCCCACGAGCAGTACTTC
CDR3 protein: CASSPGGSHEQYF
clone size: .
V gene: TRBV18
J gene: TRBJ2-7
D gene: .

CDR3 DNA: TGTGCCAGCAGCTTAGTGGGCGGGGCGAACACTGAAGCTTTCTTT
CDR3 protein: CASSLVGGANTEAFF
clone size: .
V gene: TRBV7-9
J gene: TRBJ1-1
D gene: .

CDR3 DNA: TGTGCCAGCAGGCGGGGGAGCTCCTACGAGCAGTACTTC
CDR3 protein: CASRRGSSYEQYF
clone size: .
V gene: TRBV6-5
J gene: TRBJ2-7
D gene: TRBD2

CDR3 DNA: TGTGCCAGCAGCCAAGGACAGGGTGGAGGTCAGCCCCAGCATTTT
CDR3 protein: CASSQGQGGGQPQHF
clone size: .
V gene: TRBV4-2
J gene: TRBJ1-5
D gene: TRBD1

CDR3 DNA: TGCGCCAGCAGCCAATTCTCCGGGACAGGGATGGCCGGGGAGCTGTTTTTT
CDR3 protein: CASSQFSGTGMAGELFF
clone size: .
V gene: TRBV4-1
J gene: TRBJ2-2
D gene: TRBD1

CDR3 DNA: TGTGCCAGCACCTCGTCAGGGGCAGACAATGAGCAGTTCTTC
CDR3 protein: CASTSSGADNEQFF
clone size: .
V gene: TRBV3-1/TRBV3-2
J gene: TRBJ2-1
D gene: .

CDR3 DNA: TGCAGCGCGGTCGGGTTCGGGGTACAAGAATATGGCTACACCTTC
CDR3 protein: CSAVGFGVQEYGYTF
clone size: .
V gene: TRBV29-1
J gene: TRBJ1-2
D gene: .

CDR3 DNA: TGTGCCAGCAGCTTAGGACTTAAAGAGACCCAGTACTTC
CDR3 protein: CASSLGLKETQYF
clone size: .
V gene: TRBV6-5
J gene: TRBJ2-5
D gene: .

CDR3 DNA: TGTGCCAGTAGCCGACAGAATGAGCAGTTCTTC
CDR3 protein: CASSRQNEQFF
clone size: .
V gene: TRBV19
J gene: TRBJ2-1
D gene: .

CDR3 DNA: TGCGCCAGCAGCTTGGGCGGGGGTCCGACGGAGGAGCAGTACTTC
CDR3 protein: CASSLGGGPTEEQYF
clone size: .
V gene: TRBV5-1
J gene: TRBJ2-7
D gene: TRBD2

CDR3 DNA: TGTGCCAGTAGTAATCTACCCGGACAGGGTAGGGACACTGAAGCTTTCTTT
CDR3 protein: CASSNLPGQGRDTEAFF
clone size: few
V gene: TRBV19
J gene: TRBJ1-1
D gene: TRBD1

CDR3 DNA: TGTGCCAGCGGACAGGGCGCCCCGAACACTGAAGCTTTCTTT
CDR3 protein: CASGQGAPNTEAFF
clone size: .
V gene: TRBV6-6
J gene: TRBJ1-1
D gene: TRBD1

CDR3 DNA: TGCAGTGCTAGCTCCTCCTCCGGCTACACCTTC
CDR3 protein: CSASSSSGYTF
clone size: .
V gene: TRBV20-1
J gene: TRBJ1-2
D gene: .

CDR3 DNA: TGTGCCAGCAGTGAGCGGGGGACTAATGAAAAACTGTTTTTT
CDR3 protein: CASSERGTNEKLFF
clone size: .
V gene: TRBV25-1
J gene: TRBJ1-4
D gene: .

CDR3 DNA: TGTGCCAGCAGCCCGGGACTAGCGGGGGGCCTGGAGCAGTTCTTC
CDR3 protein: CASSPGLAGGLEQFF
clone size: .
V gene: TRBV5-4
J gene: TRBJ2-1
D gene: TRBD2

CDR3 DNA: TGCGCCAGCAGCAGTAGGAGCCAAGAGACCCAGTACTTC
CDR3 protein: CASSSRSQETQYF
clone size: .
V gene: TRBV5-1
J gene: TRBJ2-5
D gene: .

CDR3 DNA: TGCGCCAGCAGCTTGGGACAGGGGAACACCGGGGAGCTGTTTTTT
CDR3 protein: CASSLGQGNTGELFF
clone size: .
V gene: TRBV5-1
J gene: TRBJ2-2
D gene: TRBD1

CDR3 DNA: TGCGCCAGCAGCCAAGATAGCCTAGCGGGCTACGAGCAGTACTTC
CDR3 protein: CASSQDSLAGYEQYF
clone size: few
V gene: TRBV4-3
J gene: TRBJ2-7
D gene: TRBD2

CDR3 DNA: TGTGCCAGCAGGAAACCGGGTGAAGAGACCCAGTACTTC
CDR3 protein: CASRKPGEETQYF
clone size: .
V gene: TRBV6-6
J gene: TRBJ2-5
D gene: .

CDR3 DNA: TGTGCCATCAGTGCCACCCGGGAGACCCAGTACTTC
CDR3 protein: CAISATRETQYF
clone size: .
V gene: TRBV10-3
J gene: TRBJ2-5
D gene: .

CDR3 DNA: TGCAGCGTAGCAGAGGGACAGGGGCGCGCTGAAGCTTTCTTT
CDR3 protein: CSVAEGQGRAEAFF
clone size: .
V gene: TRBV29-1
J gene: TRBJ1-1
D gene: TRBD1

CDR3 DNA: TGTGCCAGCAGCGAGTCGGGAAATAAAGCAGATACGCAGTATTTT
CDR3 protein: CASSESGNKADTQYF
clone size: .
V gene: TRBV6-2/TRBV6-3
J gene: TRBJ2-3
D gene: .

CDR3 DNA: TGTGCCAGCAGTACCCGGACAGGAGGCGGCTACACCTTC
CDR3 protein: CASSTRTGGGYTF
clone size: .
V gene: TRBV6-5
J gene: TRBJ1-2
D gene: TRBD1

CDR3 DNA: TGTGCCAGCAGACAGGGTTTTCGGGGCTACACCTTC
CDR3 protein: CASRQGFRGYTF
clone size: .
V gene: TRBV6-5
J gene: TRBJ1-2
D gene: .

CDR3 DNA: TGTGCCAGCAGCCCCCAGGGGTACAATCAGCCCCAGCATTTT
CDR3 protein: CASSPQGYNQPQHF
clone size: .
V gene: TRBV7-2
J gene: TRBJ1-5
D gene: .

CDR3 DNA: TGTGCCAGCGGGGGACAGGGGTATGGCTACACCTTC
CDR3 protein: CASGGQGYGYTF
clone size: .
V gene: TRBV5-6
J gene: TRBJ1-2
D gene: TRBD1

CDR3 DNA: TGTGCCAGCGGAGGTATTGGAAACACCATATATTTT
CDR3 protein: CASGGIGNTIYF
clone size: .
V gene: TRBV6-6
J gene: TRBJ1-3
D gene: .

CDR3 DNA: TGTGCCACCAGTGATTATGCGAGGGGGCCTTGCGAGGAGGACACTGAAGCTTTCTTT
CDR3 protein: CATSDYARGPCEEDTEAFF
clone size: .
V gene: TRBV24-1
J gene: TRBJ1-1
D gene: TRBD1

CDR3 DNA: TGTGCCAGCAGTTTCACAGGAGCCGGGGAGCTGTTTTTT
CDR3 protein: CASSFTGAGELFF
clone size: .
V gene: TRBV12-3/TRBV12-4
J gene: TRBJ2-2
D gene: .

CDR3 DNA: TGTGCCAGCTCACCGGCAGGGTCGGATGGCTACACCTTC
CDR3 protein: CASSPAGSDGYTF
clone size: .
V gene: TRBV18
J gene: TRBJ1-2
D gene: .

CDR3 DNA: TGTGCCACCAGTGTCGTACAGGGCCTAGGTAACACTGAAGCTTTCTTT
CDR3 protein: CATSVVQGLGNTEAFF
clone size: .
V gene: TRBV24-1
J gene: TRBJ1-1
D gene: .

CDR3 DNA: TGTGCCATCAATAGCGGGCAGGGGAGCTCTGAAGCTTTCTTT
CDR3 protein: CAINSGQGSSEAFF
clone size: .
V gene: TRBV10-3
J gene: TRBJ1-1
D gene: .

CDR3 DNA: TGTGCCAGCAGCAGGGGGACTAGCGGGGTTCCCTACGAGCAGTACTTC
CDR3 protein: CASSRGTSGVPYEQYF
clone size: .
V gene: TRBV3-1/TRBV3-2
J gene: TRBJ2-7
D gene: TRBD2

CDR3 DNA: TGTGCCTGGAGTTCGGGGGGCCCCTACAATGAGCAGTTCTTC
CDR3 protein: CAWSSGGPYNEQFF
clone size: .
V gene: TRBV30
J gene: TRBJ2-1
D gene: .

CDR3 DNA: TGTGCCAGCAGCCCGGGTCGAAACACTGAAGCTTTCTTT
CDR3 protein: CASSPGRNTEAFF
clone size: .
V gene: TRBV3-1/TRBV3-2
J gene: TRBJ1-1
D gene: .

CDR3 DNA: TGTGCCAGTAGTAGTCCTAGCGGGGGGACCCTAGCCAAAAACATTCAGTACTTC
CDR3 protein: CASSSPSGGTLAKNIQYF
clone size: .
V gene: TRBV19
J gene: TRBJ2-4
D gene: TRBD2

CDR3 DNA: TGTGCCAGCAGTAGCGGCGGGGGGAGTAGTGAAAAACTGTTTTTT
CDR3 protein: CASSSGGGSSEKLFF
clone size: .
V gene: TRBV25-1
J gene: TRBJ1-4
D gene: .

CDR3 DNA: TGTGCCAGCAGCCGGGACAACTCCTACGAGCAGTACTTC
CDR3 protein: CASSRDNSYEQYF
clone size: .
V gene: TRBV6-5
J gene: TRBJ2-7
D gene: .

CDR3 DNA: TGTGCCAGCAGTGCAAGGCGGGCGGGGGTAACTAGCACAGATACGCAGTATTTT
CDR3 protein: CASSARRAGVTSTDTQYF
clone size: .
V gene: TRBV9
J gene: TRBJ2-3
D gene: TRBD2

CDR3 DNA: TGCGCCAGCAGCTTGGAGGGGCTCGGCTCTGGGGAGCAGTACTTC
CDR3 protein: CASSLEGLGSGEQYF
clone size: .
V gene: TRBV5-1
J gene: TRBJ2-7
D gene: .

CDR3 DNA: TGTGCCAGCAGCTTAGAAAAGGACAGGGGACGGACTAACTATGGCTACACCTTC
CDR3 protein: CASSLEKDRGRTNYGYTF
clone size: once
V gene: TRBV21-1
J gene: TRBJ1-2
D gene: .

CDR3 DNA: TGTGCCAGCAGCGATCGGGGAAGGGTCACAGATACGCAGTATTTT
CDR3 protein: CASSDRGRVTDTQYF
clone size: .
V gene: TRBV2
J gene: TRBJ2-3
D gene: .